The following is a TCR beta chain sequence with its context. Time point: peripheral blood 6 weeks after treatment start. The data stem from a study of PD-L1 blockade in urothelial cancer. At the level of the study: Starting at some point between 2014 and 2015, patients were given atezolizumab (1,200 mg intravenously every 3 weeks). Blood samples had a median of approximately 150,000 T cells, 80,000 to 85,000 unique TCRs, and clonality roughly 0.08. At 3 weeks (second dose) and 6 weeks after starting treatment, blood was analyzed. In the patient group, about 85% of the roughly 29 were males with bladder-origin urothelial cancer.

This table comes from immunoSEQ multiplex PCR, and its TCRdb copy is limited to in-frame clones, with some not included. The profile shows about 130,000 clones, 86% of them singletons. Germline loops: CDR1 SGHNT, CDR2 YYREEE (reference sequence). V lost 7 bases to trimming and J lost 1 base, with 14 bases between them. The CDR3 is 14 residues long. The receptor's source is a man aged 50 to 60 with urothelial cancer. The chain is built from TRBV5-4 and TRBJ1-1; the D gene is possibly TRBD1 (6 bases). The sample consisted of PBMCs, taken around atezolizumab (anti-PD-L1) treatment. The CDR3 nucleotides are TGTGCCAGCTTCGGCCCCAGGGGGAACACTGAAGCTTTCTTT. It specifies CASFGPRGNTEAFF. Full variable domain (missing parts from reference TRBV5-4 and TRBJ1-1): ETGVTQSPTHLIKTRGQQVTLRCSSQSGHNTVSWYQQALGQGPQFIFQYYREEENGRGNFPPRFSGLQFPNYSSELNVNALELDDSALYLCASFGPRGNTEAFFGQGTRLTVV.